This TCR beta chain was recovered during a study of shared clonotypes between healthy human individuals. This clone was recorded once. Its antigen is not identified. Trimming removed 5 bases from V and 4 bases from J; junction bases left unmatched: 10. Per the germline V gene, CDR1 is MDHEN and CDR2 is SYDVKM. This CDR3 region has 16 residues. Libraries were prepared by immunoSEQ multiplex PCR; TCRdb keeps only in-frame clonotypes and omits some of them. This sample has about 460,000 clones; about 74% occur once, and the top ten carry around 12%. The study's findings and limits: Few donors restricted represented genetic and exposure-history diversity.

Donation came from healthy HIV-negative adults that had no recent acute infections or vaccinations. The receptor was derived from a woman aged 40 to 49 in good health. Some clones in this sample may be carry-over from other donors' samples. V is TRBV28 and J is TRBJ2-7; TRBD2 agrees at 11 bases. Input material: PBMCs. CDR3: CASSRGLAGGRYEQYF. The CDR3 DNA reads TGTGCCAGCAGTAGAGGACTAGCGGGTGGACGGTACGAGCAGTACTTC.